This T cell receptor beta chain was documented in a study of blood T cell repertoires in COVID-19. Study-wide background: From T cells, B-cell-depleted T cells, or PBMCs came the material, which was cDNA or gDNA.

Using immunoSEQ multiplex PCR, the repertoire was profiled, and TCRdb retains in-frame clones only, with some absent. The table shows some 150,000 clones, with about 87% occurring only once. Germline loops: CDR1 KGHDR, CDR2 SFDVKD. The CDR3 is made up of 14 amino acids. V dropped 4 bases and J dropped 3 bases, with 11 bases sitting between them. This sequence originates from a man aged 50-59 years who had recovered from COVID-19. The material sequenced was peripheral blood. This sequence joins TRBV24-1 and TRBJ2-5, with D perhaps matching TRBD1 (6 bases). CDR3 sequence: CATSDGDIEETQYF. The CDR3 DNA reads as TGTGCCACCAGTGACGGGGACATCGAAGAGACCCAGTACTTC.